The next 11 T cell receptor beta chains were all read from a single sample in a study of glioma-infiltrating T cells after dendritic cell vaccination. Some clones are missing from TCRdb's copy, which holds only in-frame ones; the method was immunoSEQ multiplex PCR. The table lists 80,000 to 100,000 clones, about 79% of them singletons. Sequenced material: blood, taken before dendritic cell vaccination. These receptor sequences come from a human donor with glioblastoma.

The DNA of the CDR3 is TGTGCCAGCAGTCTTAGCGGGGGAATACCAGATACGCAGTATTTT. Translating gives CASSLSGGIPDTQYF. The chain joins TRBV27 to TRBJ2-3, with 9 bases lining up with TRBD2. Germline-derived CDR1 and CDR2 are MNHEY and SMNVEV (reference sequence). The CDR3 runs 15 residues. Trimming cost V 5 bases and J 4 bases; bases outside gene matches: 7.

The chain links TRBV19 to TRBJ2-4, with unresolved D. CDR3 size: 15 residues. The germline gives CDR1 LNHDA, CDR2 SQIVND (reference sequence). With 8 bases removed from V and 0 bases from J, the gap between germline ends came to 14 bases. The CDR3 reads CASSGTEIAKNIQYF. The CDR3 DNA is TGTGCCAGTTCTGGAACAGAGATAGCCAAAAACATTCAGTACTTC.

This chain links TRBV28 with TRBJ2-7, with 8 nucleotides matching TRBD2. After removal of 4 bases from V and 3 bases from J, the junction contained 2 bases not matched to a gene. This CDR3 comprises 13 residues. Germline assignment: CDR1 MDHEN and CDR2 SYDVKM. The CDR3: CASSYSGIYEQYF. The CDR3 region has the DNA TGTGCCAGCAGTTATAGCGGGATCTACGAGCAGTACTTC.

This clone has only a few counts. Other DNA sequences in this sample translate to the same CDR3. V is TRBV5-1 and J is TRBJ1-2; the match to TRBD1 covers 9 bases. With 0 bases clipped from V and 8 bases from J, the junction kept 14 bases outside the gene matches. Germline assignment: CDR1 SGHRS and CDR2 YFSETQ. The CDR3 is made up of 17 amino acids. CDR3 region: CASSLAEGQGGRRGYTF. The CDR3 nucleotides read TGCGCCAGCAGCTTGGCCGAGGGACAGGGCGGTCGTAGGGGCTACACCTTC.

This chain connects TRBV2 to TRBJ2-1; 11 nucleotides line up with TRBD2. The germline CDR1 and CDR2 sequences are SNHLY and FYNNEI. J was trimmed by 4 bases and V by 5 bases; bases with no gene match: 7. CDR3 length: 16 amino acids. CDR3 loop: CASSTSGLAAYNEQFF. The CDR3 coding sequence is TGTGCCAGCAGTACCTCGGGACTAGCGGCGTACAATGAGCAGTTCTTC.

This clone appeared a few times. The CDR3 here is CASSLSTGRRVYEQYF. The CDR3 DNA reads TGCGCCAGCAGCTTGAGCACAGGCCGCAGAGTGTACGAGCAGTACTTC. V is TRBV5-1 and J is TRBJ2-7; D might be TRBD1 (5 bases). This CDR3 spans 16 amino acids. Deletions cut 1 base from V and 4 bases from J, with 18 bases between. Germline V CDR1 and CDR2: SGHRS, YFSETQ. Filled out from reference TRBV5-1 and TRBJ2-7, the complete variable domain reads KAGVTQTPRYLIKTRGQQVTLSCSPISGHRSVSWYQQTPGQGLQFLFEYFSETQRNKGNFPGRFSGRQFSNSRSEMNVSTLELGDSALYLCASSLSTGRRVYEQYFGPGTRLTVT.

This clone occurred once. V is TRBV6-5 and J is TRBJ1-2, with D possibly being TRBD1 (6 bases). V lost 7 bases and J 1 base, leaving 10 bases between the germline ends. This CDR3 has 13 residues. Germline assignment: CDR1 MNHEY and CDR2 SVGAGI. The CDR3 protein is CASTKDSNYGYTF. In DNA form, the CDR3 reads TGTGCCAGCACCAAGGACAGTAACTATGGCTACACCTTC.

V and J are TRBV10-1 and TRBJ2-7; 11 nucleotides match TRBD1. The V gene end was trimmed by 3 bases and the J gene end by 3 bases; junction bases not matched to a gene: 4. Germline V gives CDR1 WNHNN, CDR2 SYGVQD (reference sequence). The CDR3 loop spans 15 amino acids. The CDR3 protein is CASSDGQGALYEQYF. Written as DNA, the CDR3 is TGCGCCAGCAGTGATGGACAGGGGGCTCTCTACGAGCAGTACTTC.

The chain has TRBV7-9 and TRBJ2-7; maybe TRBD2 (6 bases). Trimming took 5 bases from V and 1 from J, leaving 21 bases between them. This CDR3 spans 17 amino acids. Looked up from germline, CDR1 is SEHNR and CDR2 is FQNEAQ (reference sequence). The CDR3 reads CASSPPPTGRGSYEQYF. The CDR3 DNA follows: TGTGCCAGCAGCCCACCCCCTACTGGGCGGGGTTCCTACGAGCAGTACTTC.

The rearrangement links TRBV10-1 to TRBJ2-2; possibly TRBD1 for D (6 bases). CDR3 length: 14 residues. Trimming left V 9 bases short and J 2 bases short, with 13 bases between. Looked up from germline, CDR1 is WNHNN and CDR2 is SYGVQD (reference sequence). CDR3 sequence: CASSRQVNTGELFF. Here the CDR3 DNA reads TGCGCCAGTTCTCGACAGGTCAACACCGGGGAGCTGTTTTTT.

The V call is TRBV10-2, the J call TRBJ1-3; TRBD1 might be the D (5 bases). CDR1 WSHSY and CDR2 SAAADI come from the germline V gene. Trimming removed 6 bases from V and 0 bases from J, with 12 bases in between. The CDR3 runs to 15 residues. This CDR3 is CASSPSTVSGNTIYF. Here the CDR3 DNA reads TGCGCCAGCAGCCCCTCGACAGTCTCTGGAAACACCATATATTTT.